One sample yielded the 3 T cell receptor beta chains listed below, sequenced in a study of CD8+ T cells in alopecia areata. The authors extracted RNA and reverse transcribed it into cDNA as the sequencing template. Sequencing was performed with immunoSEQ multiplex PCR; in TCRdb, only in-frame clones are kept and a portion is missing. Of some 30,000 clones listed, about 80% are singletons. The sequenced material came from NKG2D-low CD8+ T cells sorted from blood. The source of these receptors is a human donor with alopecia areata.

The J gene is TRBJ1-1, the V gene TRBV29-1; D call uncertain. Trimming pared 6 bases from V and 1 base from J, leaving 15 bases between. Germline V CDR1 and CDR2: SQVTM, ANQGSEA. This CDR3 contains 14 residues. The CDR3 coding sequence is TGCAGCGTCGCGTACGTCTCGCAGAACACTGAAGCTTTCTTT. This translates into CSVAYVSQNTEAFF.

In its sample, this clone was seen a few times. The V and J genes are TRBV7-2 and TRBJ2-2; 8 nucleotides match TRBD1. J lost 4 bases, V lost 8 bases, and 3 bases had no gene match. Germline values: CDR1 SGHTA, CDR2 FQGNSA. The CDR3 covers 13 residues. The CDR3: CASGDRPTGELFF. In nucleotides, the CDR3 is TGTGCCAGCGGGGACAGGCCCACCGGGGAGCTGTTTTTT.

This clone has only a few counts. The chain's CDR3 is CASGTPHYEQFF. The DNA for the CDR3 is TGTGCCAGCGGGACTCCGCATTATGAGCAGTTCTTC. This chain links TRBV7-9 with TRBJ2-1, with D tentatively TRBD2 (6 bases). Trimming took off 8 bases at V and 8 bases at J, with 13 bases between the two ends. This CDR3 has 12 amino acids. Germline V gene lookup returns CDR1 SEHNR and CDR2 FQNEAQ (reference sequence).